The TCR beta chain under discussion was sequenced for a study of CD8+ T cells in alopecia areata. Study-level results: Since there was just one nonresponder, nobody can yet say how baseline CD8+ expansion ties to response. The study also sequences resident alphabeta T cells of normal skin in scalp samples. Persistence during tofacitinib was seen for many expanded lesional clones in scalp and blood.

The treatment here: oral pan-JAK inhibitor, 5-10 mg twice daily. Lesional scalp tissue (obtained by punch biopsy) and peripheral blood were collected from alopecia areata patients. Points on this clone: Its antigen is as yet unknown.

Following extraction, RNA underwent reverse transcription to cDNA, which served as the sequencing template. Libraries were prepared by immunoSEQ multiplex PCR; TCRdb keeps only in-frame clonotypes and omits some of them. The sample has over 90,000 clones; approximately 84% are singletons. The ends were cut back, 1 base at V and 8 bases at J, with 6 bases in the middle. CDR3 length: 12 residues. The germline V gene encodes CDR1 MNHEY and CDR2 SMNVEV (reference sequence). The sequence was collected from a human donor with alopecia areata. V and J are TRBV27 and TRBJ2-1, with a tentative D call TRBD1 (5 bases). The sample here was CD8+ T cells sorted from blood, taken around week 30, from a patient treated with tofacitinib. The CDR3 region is CASSLLGDEQFF. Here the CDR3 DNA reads TGTGCCAGCAGTTTATTAGGGGATGAGCAGTTCTTC.